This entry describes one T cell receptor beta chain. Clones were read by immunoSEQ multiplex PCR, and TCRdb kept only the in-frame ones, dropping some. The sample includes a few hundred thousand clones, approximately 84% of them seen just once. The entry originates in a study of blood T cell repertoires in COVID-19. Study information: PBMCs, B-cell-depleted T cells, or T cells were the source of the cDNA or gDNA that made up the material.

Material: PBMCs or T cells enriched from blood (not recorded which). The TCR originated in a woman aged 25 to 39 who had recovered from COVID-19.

The CDR3 DNA is TGTGCCAGCAGTGAAATCGGTTTGGGCGGGGGGAAAAAAGAGACCCAGTACTTC. Amino acid sequence: CASSEIGLGGGKKETQYF. The chain carries TRBV6-1 and TRBJ2-5; 8 bases are a match to TRBD2. Unmatched junction bases numbered 14, after V lost 2 bases and J lost 3 bases. Germline V gives CDR1 MNHNS, CDR2 SASEGT. This CDR3 has 18 residues.